Shown below are 10 T cell receptor beta chains from a single sample sequenced in a study of regulatory and conventional T cells in RAG deficiency. TCRdb's table, derived via immunoSEQ multiplex PCR, lists solely in-frame clones and lacks some. The sample holds 25,000 to 35,000 clones, about 95% seen once. The sorted conventional CD4+ T cells were CD25-low and CD127-high, with genomic DNA sequenced. In addition, the sample was reused for a study of regulatory T cells. That source adds: Primers: 52 TRBV forward and 13 TRBJ reverse.

The sequenced sample consisted of CD25- CD4+ T cells sorted from blood. The origin of the receptors is a human donor in good health.

This clone came up once. At one boundary the junction diverges from the germline segment, which might be a read error. The chain joins TRBV7-7 to TRBJ2-7; 7 bases fit TRBD1. Germline-derived CDR1 and CDR2 are SSHAT and FNYEAQ (reference sequence). This CDR3 comprises 14 residues. CDR3 in DNA: TGTGCTAGCAGCCCCGGACAGGTCTCCTACGAGCAGTACTTC. It translates to CASSPGQVSYEQYF.

This clone has only one observation. Distinct nucleotide sequences in the sample also encode this CDR3. The V call is TRBV2, the J call TRBJ1-6, with D perhaps TRBD1 (5 bases). V gave up 8 bases and J gave up 8 bases, with 19 bases separating them. Germline V CDR1 and CDR2: SNHLY, FYNNEI. This CDR3 is 15 amino acids long. CDR3: CASPGGREGYSPLHF. In DNA form, the CDR3 reads TGTGCCAGCCCGGGAGGCAGGGAAGGATATTCACCCCTCCACTTT.

This chain uses TRBV6-6 with TRBJ1-1; 9 bases map to TRBD1. The CDR3 totals 14 residues. CDR1 MNHNY and CDR2 SVGAGI come from the germline V gene (reference sequence). J lost 1 base, V lost 11 bases, and 8 bases had no gene match. CDR3 in DNA: TGTGCCGACAGGGGGTCGACAGAGAACACTGAAGCTTTCTTT. Translated, it gives CADRGSTENTEAFF.

The chain links TRBV29-1 to TRBJ2-5, with TRBD2 identical over 7 bases. CDR1 and CDR2 (germline): SQVTM, ANQGSEA. CDR3 size: 16 residues. Trimming removed 1 base from V and 1 base from J; junction bases left unmatched: 9. Here the CDR3 DNA reads TGCAGCGTTGAAGGCGGCAGCGGGGAGTCCCAAGAGACCCAGTACTTC. Protein sequence: CSVEGGSGESQETQYF.

This chain connects TRBV5-8 to TRBJ2-5; 10 bases are shared with TRBD1. Germline loops: CDR1 SGHTS, CDR2 YDEGEE. This CDR3 has 15 residues. V lost 3 bases to trimming and J lost 2 bases; unmatched junction nucleotides: 4. The CDR3 region is CASSSGTGVQETQYF. As DNA, the CDR3 is TGTGCCAGCAGCTCCGGGACAGGGGTTCAAGAGACCCAGTACTTC. The full variable domain, completed using reference TRBV5-8 and TRBJ2-5, is EAGVTQSPTHLIKTRGQQATLRCSPISGHTSVYWYQQALGLGLQFLLWYDEGEERNRGNFPPRFSGRQFPNYSSELNVNALELEDSALYLCASSSGTGVQETQYFGPGTRLLVL.

The J gene is TRBJ1-2, the V gene TRBV5-4, with TRBD1 identical over 8 bases. The ends lost 4 bases at V and 8 bases at J; junction bases unmatched: 7. The CDR3 sequence is 13 residues long. Germline lookup yields CDR1 SGHNT and CDR2 YYREEE (reference sequence). This chain's CDR3 is CASSRQGAQGYTF. The CDR3 DNA reads as TGTGCCAGCAGCCGGCAGGGGGCTCAGGGCTACACCTTC.

The chain recombines TRBV5-1 with TRBJ2-3; TRBD2 matches 11 bases. The CDR3 has 19 amino acids. Germline V gene sequence: CDR1 SGHRS, CDR2 YFSETQ. The J segment lost 0 bases and the V segment lost 2 bases, leaving 11 bases of the junction unmatched. The CDR3 DNA reads TGCGCCAGCAGCTTTTGGACTAGCGGGTTGGATACTAGCACAGATACGCAGTATTTT. As protein: CASSFWTSGLDTSTDTQYF. Using reference TRBV5-1 and TRBJ2-3 for the parts outside the CDR3, the full variable domain is KAGVTQTPRYLIKTRGQQVTLSCSPISGHRSVSWYQQTPGQGLQFLFEYFSETQRNKGNFPGRFSGRQFSNSRSEMNVSTLELGDSALYLCASSFWTSGLDTSTDTQYFGPGTRLTVL.

The V call is TRBV14, the J call TRBJ2-1; TRBD2 matches at 7 bases. The V gene's germline CDR1 is SGHDN and CDR2 FVKESK. J lost 10 bases, V lost 0 bases, and 3 bases had no gene match. The CDR3 is 13 residues long. The CDR3, as DNA: TGTGCCAGCAGCCAAGAGGATAGCGGGGAGCAGTTCTTC. This gives the protein CASSQEDSGEQFF.

This clone has a handful of counts. The V and J genes are TRBV19 and TRBJ1-3; D is perhaps TRBD1 (5 bases). CDR1 and CDR2 (germline): LNHDA, SQIVND (reference sequence). V was cut by 4 bases and J by 4 bases, with 11 bases left in between. The length of the CDR3 is 14 residues. The CDR3 coding sequence is TGTGCCAGTAGTAGCAGCTGGACAGGAAACACCATATATTTT. This sequence encodes CASSSSWTGNTIYF.

There are a few counts of this clone. CDR3 sequence: CASISGTGHEKLFF. Here the CDR3 DNA reads TGTGCCAGCATTTCCGGGACAGGGCATGAAAAACTGTTTTTT. The V and J genes are TRBV6-6 and TRBJ1-4; 9 bases are a match to TRBD1. The CDR3 is 14 residues long. Germline lookup yields CDR1 MNHNY and CDR2 SVGAGI (reference sequence). V was pared by 7 bases and J by 6 bases, with 6 bases of the junction left unmatched.